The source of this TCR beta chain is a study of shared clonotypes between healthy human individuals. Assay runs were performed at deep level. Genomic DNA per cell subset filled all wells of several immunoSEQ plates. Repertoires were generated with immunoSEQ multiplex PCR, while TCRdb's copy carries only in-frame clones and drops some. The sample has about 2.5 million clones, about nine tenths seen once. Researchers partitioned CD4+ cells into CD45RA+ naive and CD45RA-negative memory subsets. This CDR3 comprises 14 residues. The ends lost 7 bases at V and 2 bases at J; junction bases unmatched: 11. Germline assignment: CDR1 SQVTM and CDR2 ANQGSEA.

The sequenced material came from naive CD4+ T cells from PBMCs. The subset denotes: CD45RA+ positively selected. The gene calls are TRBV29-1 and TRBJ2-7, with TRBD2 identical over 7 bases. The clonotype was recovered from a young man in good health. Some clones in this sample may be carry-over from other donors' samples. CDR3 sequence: CSASFGGGAYEQYF. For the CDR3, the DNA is TGCAGCGCTTCCTTTGGCGGGGGTGCCTACGAGCAGTACTTC.